This T cell receptor (beta chain) was captured by sequencing in a study of T cell repertoires in cytomegalovirus infection. Study overall: TCR beta signatures that were public indicated CMV infection and matching HLA type. Study conclusions and caveats: HLA-C-restricted CMV-specific TCR beta clonotypes prevailed in the ex vivo response.

TCRdb independently ran MiXCR on the reads; one entry per CDR3 protein. There are some 800,000 distinct CDR3 sequences in the sample; roughly 29% occur only once, and approximately 14% lies in the top ten. This clonotype occurred a few times. The target antigen is unknown. Germline V gene data show CDR1 as SGHTA and CDR2 as FQGTGA. This CDR3 has 13 amino acids. The V gene end was trimmed by 10 bases and the J gene end by 3 bases; junction bases not matched to a gene: 4. Sequences were derived from cultured CD8+ T cells from PBMCs, sampled from culture after CMV antigen stimulation. This chain joins TRBV7-3 and TRBJ2-3; 10 bases match TRBD1. This sequence was found in a human donor in good health (CMV status not recorded). Some clones in this sample may be carry-over from other donors' samples. This CDR3 reads CAMQGQGTDTQYF. CDR3 DNA sequence: TGTGCCATGCAGGGACAGGGGACAGATACGCAGTATTTT.